The 2 T cell receptor beta chains below come from one sample, sequenced in a study of T cell responses to AZD1222 COVID-19 vaccine. Clones were read by immunoSEQ multiplex PCR, and TCRdb kept only the in-frame ones, dropping some. The sample has about 150,000 clones, 70% to 90% seen once. Sequenced material: peripheral blood, taken 28 days after the second dose of the MenACWY control vaccine. The receptors were sampled from an adult who received the MenACWY meningococcal vaccine as a control.

The J gene is TRBJ1-1, the V gene TRBV9, with D uncertain. The germline V gene encodes CDR1 SGDLS and CDR2 YYNGEE. There are 13 residues in the CDR3. V gave up 0 bases and J gave up 4 bases, with 7 bases separating them. The CDR3 sequence is CASSVGKGTEAFF. Here the CDR3 DNA reads TGTGCCAGCAGCGTAGGGAAGGGCACTGAAGCTTTCTTT.

This rearrangement joins TRBV29-1 to TRBJ2-5; 10 bases agree with TRBD2. The CDR3 contains 13 residues. Germline CDR1 reads SQVTM; CDR2 reads ANQGSEA. Trimming removed 5 bases from V and 5 bases from J; junction bases left unmatched: 5. The CDR3 DNA sequence: TGCAGCGTTCCTAGCGGGAGTCAGGAGACCCAGTACTTC. Its protein product is CSVPSGSQETQYF.